The rows below give T cell receptor beta chains drawn from one sample of a study of control samples from healthy donors and cancer patients. Measured with immunoSEQ multiplex PCR; TCRdb has only the in-frame clones, and not every one. Altogether fewer than 60,000 clones are present, about 86% being singletons, with the ten largest covering about 2.8%. Specimen: PBMCs. The receptors come from a woman aged 50 to 60 with lung cancer. Each CDR3 is given with its conserved first and last residue. D genes are given only for firm matches. Size values are once, few and many counts, or a class for expanded clones, and some rows have none.

v_call: TRBV18; j_call: TRBJ1-2; clone_size: .; d_call: TRBD1; cdr3_aa: CASSPGTGTGGYTF; cdr3_nt: TGTGCCAGCTCACCAGGGACAGGGACCGGGGGCTACACCTTC
v_call: TRBV5-8; j_call: TRBJ1-5; clone_size: .; d_call: .; cdr3_aa: CASSLVRGLYQPQHF; cdr3_nt: TGTGCCAGCAGCTTGGTAAGGGGACTTTATCAGCCCCAGCATTTT
v_call: TRBV28; j_call: TRBJ1-1; clone_size: .; d_call: .; cdr3_aa: CASSLWEARNTEAFF; cdr3_nt: TGTGCCAGCAGTTTATGGGAGGCTAGAAACACTGAAGCTTTCTTT
v_call: TRBV4-3; j_call: TRBJ2-6; clone_size: .; d_call: TRBD1; cdr3_aa: CASSQSAGTGIAGANVLTF; cdr3_nt: TGCGCCAGCAGCCAATCGGCCGGGACAGGGATCGCTGGGGCCAACGTCCTGACTTTC
v_call: TRBV24-1; j_call: TRBJ2-5; clone_size: .; d_call: .; cdr3_aa: CATSDLRGLQETQYF; cdr3_nt: TGTGCCACCAGTGATTTGAGGGGACTCCAAGAGACCCAGTACTTC
v_call: TRBV6-1; j_call: TRBJ2-5; clone_size: .; d_call: .; cdr3_aa: CASSDGRGRETQYF; cdr3_nt: TGTGCCAGCAGTGACGGGCGGGGAAGGGAGACCCAGTACTTC
v_call: TRBV10-3; j_call: TRBJ1-2; clone_size: .; d_call: .; cdr3_aa: CAISPPLIGYGYTF; cdr3_nt: TGTGCCATCAGTCCCCCCTTGATCGGCTATGGCTACACCTTC
v_call: TRBV5-1; j_call: TRBJ1-4; clone_size: .; d_call: TRBD1; cdr3_aa: CASSLEGQGAGGEKLFF; cdr3_nt: TGCGCCAGCAGCTTGGAGGGACAGGGGGCTGGTGGGGAAAAACTGTTTTTT
v_call: TRBV20-1; j_call: TRBJ2-5; clone_size: .; d_call: TRBD2; cdr3_aa: CSASRGGAMETQYF; cdr3_nt: TGCAGTGCTAGTCGGGGGGGGGCGATGGAGACCCAGTACTTC
v_call: TRBV7-6; j_call: TRBJ2-7; clone_size: once; d_call: .; cdr3_aa: CASSLEGSGNYEQYF; cdr3_nt: TGTGCCAGCAGCTTAGAAGGCTCAGGGAATTACGAGCAGTACTTC
v_call: TRBV18; j_call: TRBJ2-7; clone_size: .; d_call: .; cdr3_aa: CASSPGTSYEQYF; cdr3_nt: TGTGCCAGCTCACCCGGGACGTCCTACGAGCAGTACTTC
v_call: TRBV7-9; j_call: TRBJ1-1; clone_size: .; d_call: TRBD1; cdr3_aa: CASSLADRGGLRTEAFF; cdr3_nt: TGTGCCAGCAGCTTAGCAGACAGGGGTGGACTTCGGACTGAAGCTTTCTTT
v_call: TRBV5-1; j_call: TRBJ1-1; clone_size: .; d_call: .; cdr3_aa: CASSLNRVRNTEAFF; cdr3_nt: TGCGCCAGCAGCCTTAACAGGGTTCGAAATACTGAAGCTTTCTTT
v_call: TRBV4-1; j_call: TRBJ2-5; clone_size: once; d_call: .; cdr3_aa: CASSQAALQETQYF; cdr3_nt: TGCGCCAGCAGCCAAGCAGCGCTTCAAGAGACCCAGTACTTC
v_call: TRBV6-5; j_call: TRBJ2-1; clone_size: .; d_call: .; cdr3_aa: CASSPVGAPNEQFF; cdr3_nt: TGTGCCAGCAGCCCCGTAGGGGCGCCCAATGAGCAGTTCTTC
v_call: TRBV6-2/TRBV6-3; j_call: TRBJ2-1; clone_size: .; d_call: TRBD1; cdr3_aa: CASSRDRVNEQFF; cdr3_nt: TGTGCCAGCAGCCGGGACAGGGTCAATGAGCAGTTCTTC
v_call: TRBV7-2; j_call: TRBJ1-2; clone_size: .; d_call: .; cdr3_aa: CASSLYSGEGYGYTF; cdr3_nt: TGTGCCAGCAGCTTATATTCAGGAGAGGGCTATGGCTACACCTTC
v_call: TRBV29-1; j_call: TRBJ2-7; clone_size: once; d_call: .; cdr3_aa: CSVRVLSYEQYF; cdr3_nt: TGCAGCGTAAGGGTCCTCAGCTACGAGCAGTACTTC
v_call: TRBV7-9; j_call: TRBJ1-4; clone_size: .; d_call: .; cdr3_aa: CASSLGGTNEKLFF; cdr3_nt: TGTGCCAGCAGCTTAGGAGGGACTAATGAAAAACTGTTTTTT
v_call: TRBV24-1; j_call: TRBJ2-1; clone_size: .; d_call: .; cdr3_aa: CATRFGSRNEQFF; cdr3_nt: TGTGCCACCCGATTTGGCAGCCGAAATGAGCAGTTCTTC
v_call: TRBV10-3; j_call: TRBJ2-7; clone_size: .; d_call: .; cdr3_aa: CAISEAGAYEQYF; cdr3_nt: TGTGCCATCAGTGAGGCAGGAGCCTACGAGCAGTACTTC
v_call: TRBV7-9; j_call: TRBJ1-1; clone_size: .; d_call: .; cdr3_aa: CASSWDLEDTEAFF; cdr3_nt: TGTGCCAGCAGTTGGGACCTGGAGGACACTGAAGCTTTCTTT
v_call: TRBV7-2; j_call: TRBJ2-3; clone_size: .; d_call: .; cdr3_aa: CASSPRTGKTDTQYF; cdr3_nt: TGTGCCAGCAGCCCACGGACTGGGAAGACAGATACGCAGTATTTT